What follows is one T cell receptor (beta chain) and its context. Antigen unknown. This specimen belongs to a study of shared clonotypes between healthy human individuals. Study at large: Three plates were used per donor for CD4 naive, three for CD4 memory, two for CD8 naive and one for CD8 memory.

Notes on the study in general: Tissue TCR repertoires likely differ from these blood-only repertoires. Non-shared clonotypes had lower generation probabilities than those shared by all four donors.

Clones were sequenced by immunoSEQ multiplex PCR, and TCRdb holds only the in-frame ones, with some missing. This sample carries 2 million to 2.5 million clones, about nine tenths of them seen once, and the ten largest clones take more than 0.35%. None of the donors, who were healthy HIV-negative adults, had recently had acute infections or vaccinations. The CDR3 is made up of 17 amino acids. Germline loops: CDR1 LNHNV, CDR2 YYDKDF (reference sequence). The V gene end was trimmed by 0 bases and the J gene end by 0 bases; junction bases not matched to a gene: 4. The chain joins TRBV15 to TRBJ2-2; 7 bases are a match to TRBD1. Specimen: naive CD4+ T cells from PBMCs. Subset: CD45RA+ positively selected. The receptor was isolated from a man younger than 30 in good health. Some clones in this sample may be carry-over from other donors' samples. The CDR3: CATSRDVGTANTGELFF. The DNA of the CDR3 is TGTGCCACCAGCAGAGATGTCGGGACAGCGAACACCGGGGAGCTGTTTTTT.